Presented here are 13 T cell receptor beta chains from one specimen sequenced in a study of Ad26.COV2.S vaccination and SARS-CoV-2 variants. Repertoires were generated with immunoSEQ multiplex PCR, while TCRdb's copy carries only in-frame clones and drops some. The sample consists of some 300,000 clones, approximately 80% of them appearing once. Treatment noted: approximately 18 received Ad26.COV2.S at low or high dose, single or two shots; roughly five received placebo; per-sample allocation not given. Day 63 following the first vaccine or placebo injection was when the samples were taken. This sample comprised peripheral blood, obtained in a trial of Ad26.COV2.S vaccine versus placebo. The receptor set was obtained from a person aged 18 to 65 who received the Ad26.COV2.S COVID-19 vaccine or a placebo.

This sequence joins TRBV29-1 and TRBJ2-1, with D maybe TRBD1 (6 bases). V was trimmed by 7 bases and J by 6 bases, leaving 19 bases between them. The CDR3 loop spans 14 amino acids. Looked up from germline, CDR1 is SQVTM and CDR2 is ANQGSEA. DNA of the CDR3: TGCAGCGGTTCGACAGGCTTCCACGGCAATGAGCAGTTCTTC. It is translated as CSGSTGFHGNEQFF.

The chain links TRBV10-2 to TRBJ1-2; D might be TRBD1 (6 bases). The V end lost 8 bases, the J end lost 4 bases, and 20 bases lay between the germline ends. This CDR3 is 15 amino acids long. CDR1 WSHSY and CDR2 SAAADI come from the germline V gene. CDR3 bases: TGCGCCAGCCGGAGGGGGAGAGGACAGCGCTATGGCTACACCTTC. Translated: CASRRGRGQRYGYTF.

This clone has only one observation. This chain joins TRBV9 and TRBJ1-1; D ambiguous. CDR3 length: 15 residues. CDR1 SGDLS and CDR2 YYNGEE come from the germline V gene. Trimming stripped 0 bases from V and 1 base from J, with 10 bases between. The CDR3 region has the DNA TGTGCCAGCAGCGTAGCTACGTCTGGGAACACTGAAGCTTTCTTT. It yields the protein CASSVATSGNTEAFF.

This chain joins TRBV6-5 and TRBJ2-1; unclear D gene. V was cut by 2 bases and J by 6 bases, with 8 bases left in between. This CDR3 has 13 amino acids. CDR1 is MNHEY, CDR2 SVGAGI, per germline. Here the CDR3 reads CASSYNWLNEQFF. CDR3 coding DNA: TGTGCCAGCAGTTACAACTGGCTCAATGAGCAGTTCTTC.

This clone has only one observation. The chain joins TRBV2 to TRBJ2-7; tentatively, D is TRBD1 (6 bases). The CDR3 length is 15 residues. Germline lookup yields CDR1 SNHLY and CDR2 FYNNEI. V was trimmed by 6 bases and J by 3 bases, leaving 18 bases between them. The CDR3, as DNA: TGTGCCAGCAGCCCCTCGACAGGTTTCAGCTACGAGCAGTACTTC. Protein sequence: CASSPSTGFSYEQYF.

The chain carries TRBV4-1 and TRBJ1-2; D call uncertain. This CDR3 contains 17 residues. V dropped 0 bases and J dropped 9 bases, with 23 bases sitting between them. The V gene's germline CDR1 is MGHRA and CDR2 YSYEKL. CDR3 loop: CASSQDLISGSYGSYTF. CDR3 DNA: TGCGCCAGCAGCCAAGATTTGATCTCAGGATCCTATGGAAGCTACACCTTC.

The chain uses TRBV6-5 and TRBJ2-3, with D possibly being TRBD2 (6 bases). Trimming took 8 bases from V and 1 from J, leaving 16 bases between them. The length of the CDR3 is 15 residues. The germline V gene encodes CDR1 MNHEY and CDR2 SVGAGI. CDR3 DNA sequence: TGTGCCAGCCGAGGGCCGAGGAGGGGCACAGATACGCAGTATTTT. This encodes CASRGPRRGTDTQYF.

This clone turned up a few times. The chain uses TRBV9 and TRBJ1-3; no definite D call. The CDR3 is 14 residues long. Germline V gene lookup returns CDR1 SGDLS and CDR2 YYNGEE. V was clipped by 3 bases and J by 5 bases, with 12 bases between them. CDR3 in DNA: TGTGCCAGCAGCGCCCGGGATTATCGAAACACCATATATTTT. Encoded protein: CASSARDYRNTIYF.

The chain joins TRBV15 to TRBJ1-3, with TRBD1 matching over 7 bases. Germline loops: CDR1 LNHNV, CDR2 YYDKDF (reference sequence). The J segment lost 0 bases and the V segment lost 4 bases, leaving 6 bases of the junction unmatched. The CDR3 runs 16 residues. CDR3 DNA: TGTGCCACCAGCACCGGACAGGCAGTCTCTGGAAACACCATATATTTT. Its translation is CATSTGQAVSGNTIYF.

This clone was counted once. This sequence joins TRBV19 and TRBJ1-4, with 9 bases fitting TRBD1. V dropped 10 bases and J dropped 9; count of bases not matched to a gene: 12. The CDR3 has 14 residues. Germline V CDR1 and CDR2: LNHDA, SQIVND (reference sequence). The CDR3 is CATLSRDREQKLFF. The CDR3 DNA reads as TGTGCCACCCTATCCCGGGACAGGGAACAAAAACTGTTTTTT.

V is TRBV5-1 and J is TRBJ2-2; D may correspond to TRBD1 or TRBD2 (6 bases each). Germline values: CDR1 SGHRS, CDR2 YFSETQ. This CDR3 spans 14 amino acids. V shed 5 bases and J shed 5 bases, with 13 bases lying between them. The CDR3 sequence: CASRRSGATGELFF. Written as DNA, the CDR3 is TGCGCCAGCAGAAGGTCGGGGGCTACCGGGGAGCTGTTTTTT.

The chain combines TRBV4-1 with TRBJ2-1, with D unresolved. CDR1 is MGHRA, CDR2 YSYEKL, per germline. The CDR3 contains 13 residues. Between the trimmed V and J ends, which lost 0 bases and 7 bases, there was a span of 7 bases. As DNA, the CDR3 is TGCGCCAGCAGCCAAGATTTACAGAATGAGCAGTTCTTC. Its translation is CASSQDLQNEQFF.

The rearrangement uses TRBV19 and TRBJ2-2; no clear D. V was pared by 7 bases and J by 3 bases, with 15 bases between. The CDR3 totals 15 residues. Germline V lookup: CDR1 LNHDA, CDR2 SQIVND (reference sequence). As DNA, the CDR3 is TGTGCCAGTACCACCCGATATGGGGACACCGGGGAGCTGTTTTTT. Translated, it gives CASTTRYGDTGELFF.